The clone carrying this TCR beta chain has a count of ten or more. Its antigen is as yet unknown. The entry originates in a study of T cell repertoires in cytomegalovirus infection. Background on the study: It was the public TCR beta signatures that indicated both CMV infection and matching HLA type. The study, taken as a whole, reports: Dominant in the ex vivo response were TCR beta clonotypes restricted by HLA-C and specific for CMV. Based on cumulative public TCR beta family frequency, carriers of CMV plus the relevant HLA were identified.

TCRdb itself ran the reads through MiXCR, one entry per CDR3 protein. Of some 150,000 distinct CDR3 sequences in the sample, 20% to 30% were seen once. Per the germline V gene, CDR1 is SGHAT and CDR2 is FQNNGV. This CDR3 comprises 16 residues. The J segment lost 1 base and the V segment lost 1 base, leaving 6 bases of the junction unmatched. This receptor was taken from a human donor in good health (CMV status not recorded). Some clones in this sample may be carry-over from other donors' samples. This sequence joins TRBV11-2 and TRBJ1-1, with TRBD1 matching over 7 bases. Material: PBMCs. CDR3 bases: TGTGCCAGCAGCTTAGGTGCAGGGGGAAAGAACACTGAAGCTTTCTTT. Amino acid sequence: CASSLGAGGKNTEAFF.